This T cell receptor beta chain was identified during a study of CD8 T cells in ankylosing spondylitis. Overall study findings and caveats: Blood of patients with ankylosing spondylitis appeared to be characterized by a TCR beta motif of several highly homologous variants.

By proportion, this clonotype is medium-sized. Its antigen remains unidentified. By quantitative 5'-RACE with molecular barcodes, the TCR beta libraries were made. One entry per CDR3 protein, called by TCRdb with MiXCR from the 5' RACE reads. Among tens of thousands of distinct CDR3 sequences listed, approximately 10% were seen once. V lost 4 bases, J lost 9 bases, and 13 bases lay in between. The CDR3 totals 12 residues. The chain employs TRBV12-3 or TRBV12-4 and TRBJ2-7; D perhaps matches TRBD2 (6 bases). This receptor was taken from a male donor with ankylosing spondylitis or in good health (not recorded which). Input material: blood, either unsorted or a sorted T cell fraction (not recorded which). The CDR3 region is CASSSRDLGQYF. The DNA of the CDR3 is TGTGCCAGCAGTTCGCGGGACTTAGGGCAGTACTTC.